This T cell receptor (beta chain) was identified during a study of T cell responses to AZD1222 COVID-19 vaccine. TCRdb keeps only in-frame clones here, not all; method: immunoSEQ multiplex PCR. In the table there are about 45,000 clones, approximately 90% of which are singletons. The clonotype comes from an adult who received the AZD1222 COVID-19 vaccine. Here the sequenced sample was peripheral blood, taken 28 days after the second AZD1222 dose.

This chain's CDR3 is CASSPFLAGGQFYEQYF. The CDR3 DNA reads TGTGCCAGCAGCCCTTTTCTAGCGGGAGGGCAGTTCTACGAGCAGTACTTC. The gene calls are TRBV11-2 and TRBJ2-7; 12 nucleotides match TRBD2. Germline V CDR1 and CDR2: SGHAT, FQNNGV. CDR3 length: 17 residues. After removal of 5 bases from V and 3 bases from J, the junction contained 11 bases not matched to a gene. The entire variable domain, with the rest obtained from reference TRBV11-2 and TRBJ2-7, is as follows: EAGVAQSPRYKIIEKRQSVAFWCNPISGHATLYWYQQILGQGPKLLIQFQNNGVVDDSQLPKDRFSAERLKGVDSTLKIQPAKLEDSAVYLCASSPFLAGGQFYEQYFGPGTRLTVT.